Sequencing of this TCR beta chain was carried out in a study of blood T cell repertoires in COVID-19. Measured with immunoSEQ multiplex PCR; TCRdb has only the in-frame clones, and not every one. The repertoire has about 400,000 clones, about 90% of them found once; the top ten carry 1.7%. Germline CDR1 reads SGDLS; CDR2 reads YYNGEE. The CDR3 spans 17 residues. V gave up 3 bases and J gave up 10 bases; unmatched junction bases: 18. This TCR was recovered from a woman in her 30s who had recovered from COVID-19. The chain carries TRBV9 and TRBJ2-1, with 8 bases that match TRBD2. Sequenced input: PBMCs or T cells enriched from blood (not recorded which). The CDR3 is CASSARSRGSGRDEQFF. CDR3 DNA sequence: TGTGCCAGCAGCGCCCGGTCCCGCGGCAGCGGGAGAGACGAGCAGTTCTTC.